What follows are 29 T cell receptor beta chains derived from one specimen sequenced in a study of T-cell memory formation after mild COVID-19. TCRdb independently ran MiXCR on the 5' RACE reads; one entry per CDR3 protein. The table shows about 350,000 distinct CDR3 sequences, with roughly 15% occurring only once. Specimen: PBMCs or a T cell subset sorted from them (not recorded which). These receptors originate from a man younger than 35 who had mild COVID-19 (a few samples of this study predate the infection). Cell type and time point are not known.

The chain links TRBV4-3 to TRBJ2-2; the D gene is possibly TRBD2 (5 bases). The CDR3 loop spans 14 amino acids. The V gene lost 2 bases and the J gene lost 8 bases, with 12 bases spanning the gap. Germline V gene data show CDR1 as LGHNA and CDR2 as YSLEER. The CDR3 DNA follows: TGCGCCAGCAGCCAAAGAATAAGGGAGGGGGAGCTGTTTTTT. As protein: CASSQRIREGELFF.

Many counts were recorded for this clonotype. The chain has TRBV19 and TRBJ2-3; a weak D match, TRBD2 (5 bases). Trimming pared 6 bases from V and 0 bases from J, leaving 10 bases between. This CDR3 has 14 amino acids. Germline loops: CDR1 LNHDA, CDR2 SQIVND (reference sequence). The CDR3 sequence is CASSPGSSTDTQYF. In nucleotides, the CDR3 is TGTGCCAGTAGCCCGGGGTCTAGCACAGATACGCAGTATTTT. Complete variable domain (other parts from reference TRBV19 and TRBJ2-3): DGGITQSPKYLFRKEGQNVTLSCEQNLNHDAMYWYRQDPGQGLRLIYYSQIVNDFQKGDIAEGYSVSREKKESFPLTVTSAQKNPTAFYLCASSPGSSTDTQYFGPGTRLTVL.

This clonotype was counted a few times. CDR3 in amino acids: CAINLRTGSLFEQYV. Written as DNA, the CDR3 is TGCGCCATCAACCTCAGGACAGGATCTCTATTCGAGCAGTACGTC. V is TRBV5-1 and J is TRBJ2-7, with 7 nucleotides matching TRBD1. The CDR3 runs 15 residues. The junction had 18 bases not matched to a gene; V was cut back by 9 bases and J by 6 bases. The V gene's germline CDR1 is SGHRS and CDR2 YFSETQ.

This clonotype was observed a handful of times. V and J are TRBV5-1 and TRBJ2-3; D call uncertain. Germline V gives CDR1 SGHRS, CDR2 YFSETQ. The CDR3 loop spans 13 amino acids. V lost 3 bases and J 6 bases, leaving 11 bases between the germline ends. This CDR3 is CASSSRSVDTQYF. CDR3 bases: TGCGCCAGCAGCTCCCGCAGCGTGGATACGCAGTATTTT.

The chain is built from TRBV6-5 and TRBJ2-3; D perhaps matches TRBD2 (6 bases). The CDR3 sequence is 16 residues long. Trimming took 5 bases from V and 4 from J, leaving 19 bases between them. In germline, CDR1 is MNHEY, CDR2 SVGAGI. The CDR3 is CASSGPWAGKADTQYF. The CDR3 region has the DNA TGTGCCAGCAGTGGGCCATGGGCGGGAAAGGCAGATACGCAGTATTTT.

Only a few counts were recorded for this clonotype. The CDR3 ends on some other residue instead of the conserved phenylalanine or tryptophan, so this is likely a read error. The rearrangement uses TRBV6-5 and TRBJ2-7; perhaps TRBD1 as D (7 bases). V lost 2 bases and J lost 3, with 14 bases in between. The germline gives CDR1 MNHEY, CDR2 SVGAGI. The CDR3 is 15 amino acids. The CDR3 DNA reads as TGTGCCAGCAGTTACATGAGACAGGGAGGCTACGAGCAGTACTAC. Protein: CASSYMRQGGYEQYY.

This clonotype was counted ten times or more. The CDR3: CASSAQLRGTEAFF. The CDR3 DNA reads as TGCGCCAGCAGCGCTCAGCTACGGGGAACCGAAGCTTTCTTT. V usage is TRBV5-1 and J usage is TRBJ1-1; no firm D call. The length of the CDR3 is 14 residues. Trimming shortened V by 4 bases and J by 8 bases, and 18 bases separated the two germline ends. Germline V gene lookup returns CDR1 SGHRS and CDR2 YFSETQ. Full variable domain (remainder filled in from reference TRBV5-1 and TRBJ1-1): KAGVTQTPRYLIKTRGQQVTLSCSPISGHRSVSWYQQTPGQGLQFLFEYFSETQRNKGNFPGRFSGRQFSNSRSEMNVSTLELGDSALYLCASSAQLRGTEAFFGQGTRLTVV.

This clonotype has just a few counts. The chain joins TRBV20-1 to TRBJ2-5, with 8 bases matching TRBD2. The CDR3 has 13 residues. The V segment lost 6 bases and the J segment 3 bases; nucleotides outside the gene matches: 6. Germline CDR1 DFQATT, CDR2 SNEGSKA (reference sequence). In nucleotides, the CDR3 is TGCAGTGCCACCGCGGGGGGTGAAGAGACCCAGTACTTC. Protein: CSATAGGEETQYF.

This CDR3 is CASSLSGGASQETQYF. CDR3 in DNA: TGTGCCAGCAGCTTAAGCGGGGGAGCAAGCCAAGAGACCCAGTACTTC. The chain has TRBV7-3 and TRBJ2-5; 7 bases align to TRBD2. CDR3 length equals 16 residues. Looked up from germline, CDR1 is SGHTA and CDR2 is FQGTGA. The V gene end was trimmed by 1 base and the J gene end by 1 base; junction bases not matched to a gene: 6.

In its sample, this clonotype was seen a few times. The chain combines TRBV11-2 with TRBJ2-7; no clear D gene. The CDR3 spans 13 residues. Germline V lookup: CDR1 SGHAT, CDR2 FQNNGV. Trimming removed 3 bases from V and 2 bases from J, with 8 bases in between. DNA of the CDR3: TGTGCCAGCAGCTTTACGCGGACCTACGAGCAGTACTTC. Its protein is CASSFTRTYEQYF.

This clonotype was counted a few times. The chain recombines TRBV5-1 with TRBJ2-3; the D is unclear. The germline gives CDR1 SGHRS, CDR2 YFSETQ. The CDR3 extends over 15 amino acids. The V end was cut by 0 bases, the J end by 2 bases, with 10 bases between. CDR3 sequence (DNA): TGCGCCAGCAGCTTGGTTCGCGGATTCACAGATACGCAGTATTTT. Amino acid sequence: CASSLVRGFTDTQYF.

The rearrangement joins TRBV4-1 to TRBJ2-1; 9 bases fit TRBD1. Germline V gene lookup returns CDR1 MGHRA and CDR2 YSYEKL. The CDR3 has 15 residues. V lost 4 bases, J lost 5 bases, and 6 bases stayed unmatched. The CDR3 spells CASSPGQGPNNEQFF. CDR3 nucleotide sequence: TGCGCCAGCAGCCCGGGACAGGGTCCCAACAATGAGCAGTTCTTC.

V gene TRBV7-2 combines with J gene TRBJ2-3; 13 positions agree with TRBD2. V gave up 4 bases and J gave up 4 bases; unmatched junction bases: 8. From germline, CDR1 is SGHTA and CDR2 FQGNSA. CDR3 size: 17 residues. CDR3 sequence: CASSSRGLAGRPDTQYF. The CDR3 DNA is TGTGCCAGCAGCTCTCGGGGACTAGCGGGGCGCCCAGATACGCAGTATTTT. The variable domain in full, with the rest retrieved from reference TRBV7-2 and TRBJ2-3, is GAGVSQSPSNKVTEKGKDVELRCDPISGHTALYWYRQSLGQGLEFLIYFQGNSAPDKSGLPSDRFSAERTGGSVSTLTIQRTQQEDSAVYLCASSSRGLAGRPDTQYFGPGTRLTVL.

This clonotype came up a few times. Germline is not matched at one junction end, which may reflect a read error. The chain has TRBV12-3 or TRBV12-4 and TRBJ1-2, with D unclear. The CDR3 is 15 residues long. The CDR3 coding sequence is TGTGCCAGCAGCTTAGGAAAAGACGCTTCCTATGGCTACACCTTC. It translates to CASSLGKDASYGYTF.

This clonotype was detected a few times. One end of the junction fails to match germline, which may point to a read error. The chain combines TRBV20-1 with TRBJ2-3; D ambiguous. This CDR3 is 13 amino acids long. Germline V lookup: CDR1 DFQATT, CDR2 SNEGSKA (reference sequence). CDR3 amino acids: CSARAGSTDTQYF. The DNA for the CDR3 is TGCAGTGCAAGAGCAGGAAGCACAGATACGCAGTATTTT.

V usage is TRBV12-3 or TRBV12-4 and J usage is TRBJ1-6; D not certain. The CDR3 has 14 residues. The V and J ends lost 10 bases and 8 bases respectively, with 18 bases between them. CDR3 in DNA: TGTGCCACCAAAAACACCCGGTGGGATTCACCCCTCCACTTT. This encodes CATKNTRWDSPLHF.

The chain links TRBV24-1 to TRBJ2-1; 7 bases map to TRBD2. The V gene's germline CDR1 is KGHDR and CDR2 SFDVKD. This CDR3 comprises 16 residues. Trimming cost V 3 bases and J 8 bases; bases outside gene matches: 12. CDR3 residues: CATSDPGERGRYEQFF. Here the CDR3 DNA reads TGTGCCACCAGTGATCCCGGGGAGCGGGGTAGGTATGAGCAGTTCTTC.

This clonotype turned up a few times. The chain carries TRBV5-6 and TRBJ2-5; 7 bases agree with TRBD1. After removal of 2 bases from V and 9 bases from J, the junction contained 10 bases not matched to a gene. Germline V lookup: CDR1 SGHDT, CDR2 YYEEEE. The CDR3 loop spans 14 amino acids. In nucleotides, the CDR3 is TGTGCCAGCAGCTTATACGGACAGGTTGAGGCCCAGTACTTC. It specifies CASSLYGQVEAQYF.

The chain uses TRBV7-2 and TRBJ1-2; D is uncertain. CDR3 length: 13 amino acids. V gave up 8 bases and J gave up 8 bases, with 18 bases separating them. In germline, CDR1 is SGHTA, CDR2 FQGNSA. This chain's CDR3 is CASLDGSGRGYTF. CDR3 DNA: TGTGCCAGCTTAGACGGGTCGGGTAGGGGCTACACCTTC.

This clonotype came up a few times. The chain couples TRBV6-2 or TRBV6-3 to TRBJ1-5; 7 nucleotides align to TRBD1. Per germline, CDR1 MNHEY and CDR2 SVGEGT. The CDR3 sequence is 13 residues long. Trimming at V came to 7 bases and at J to 5 bases, leaving 5 bases not matched to a gene. The CDR3 region has the DNA TGTGCCAGCAAGAACAGGGGCCATCAGCCCCAGCATTTT. Amino acids: CASKNRGHQPQHF.

This clonotype has just a few counts. The chain joins TRBV6-5 to TRBJ2-3, with 7 bases lining up with TRBD2. After removal of 5 bases from V and 2 bases from J, the junction contained 7 bases not matched to a gene. Germline values: CDR1 MNHEY, CDR2 SVGAGI. This CDR3 has 15 residues. The CDR3: CASSTGLPVTDTQYF. CDR3 sequence (DNA): TGTGCCAGCAGTACGGGACTACCCGTCACAGATACGCAGTATTTT.

Many counts were recorded for this clonotype. V and J are TRBV6-5 and TRBJ2-7; 8 nucleotides match TRBD2. The V segment lost 6 bases and the J segment 5 bases; nucleotides outside the gene matches: 9. The CDR3 length is 14 residues. Germline-derived CDR1 and CDR2 are MNHEY and SVGAGI. The CDR3 here is CASSLGGSGNEQYF. In DNA form, the CDR3 reads TGTGCCAGCAGCCTCGGGGGTAGCGGGAACGAGCAGTACTTC.

This clonotype came up many times. The gene calls are TRBV4-3 and TRBJ1-6; maybe TRBD1 (5 bases). This CDR3 contains 14 residues. The V end was cut by 1 base, the J end by 10 bases, with 11 bases between. Germline V CDR1 and CDR2: LGHNA, YSLEER. The CDR3 nucleotides read TGCGCCAGCAGCCAAGTGGCAGGGAACTCACCCCTCCACTTT. Its protein is CASSQVAGNSPLHF.

The rearrangement uses TRBV4-1 and TRBJ2-1, with a tentative D call TRBD1 (6 bases). Germline CDR1 and CDR2: MGHRA and YSYEKL. V was pared by 4 bases and J by 10 bases, with 17 bases between. The CDR3 is made up of 14 amino acids. In nucleotides, the CDR3 is TGCGCCAGCAGCCCCCAGGGGACGGTTAGAGAGCAGTTCTTC. Encoded protein: CASSPQGTVREQFF.

The V gene is TRBV3-1, the J gene TRBJ2-7; D gene uncertain. The germline CDR1 and CDR2 sequences are LGHDT and YNNKEL (reference sequence). The CDR3 is 15 residues long. The V gene lost 4 bases and the J gene lost 2 bases, with 15 bases spanning the gap. DNA for the CDR3: TGTGCCAGCAGCCCGAGTTTCTCGCCTACCTACGAGCAGTACTTC. Protein product: CASSPSFSPTYEQYF.

V and J are TRBV5-1 and TRBJ2-5; 8 bases map to TRBD2. Germline CDR1 SGHRS, CDR2 YFSETQ. The ends lost 0 bases at V and 5 bases at J; junction bases unmatched: 6. This CDR3 has 15 residues. The CDR3 coding sequence is TGCGCCAGCAGCTTGGCTCCGGGGGGGGCCGAGACCCAGTACTTC. Translated: CASSLAPGGAETQYF.

This clonotype was seen a handful of times. V gene TRBV9 combines with J gene TRBJ2-1, with 7 bases fitting TRBD2. Germline V gene lookup returns CDR1 SGDLS and CDR2 YYNGEE. There are 15 residues in the CDR3. J was trimmed by 5 bases and V by 4 bases; bases with no gene match: 9. Here the CDR3 DNA reads TGTGCCAGCAGCCCCCCCAATCGGGGGGACAATGAGCAGTTCTTC. This sequence encodes CASSPPNRGDNEQFF.

This clonotype was counted between two and nine times. The chain joins TRBV3-1 to TRBJ2-1; no clear D gene. CDR3 length equals 15 residues. The V gene lost 0 bases and the J gene lost 0 bases, with 6 bases spanning the gap. Looked up from germline, CDR1 is LGHDT and CDR2 is YNNKEL (reference sequence). The CDR3: CASSQDGFSYNEQFF. The CDR3 DNA reads TGTGCCAGCAGCCAAGACGGGTTCTCCTACAATGAGCAGTTCTTC.

The chain couples TRBV18 to TRBJ1-2; 7 bases fit TRBD1. CDR1 is KGHSH, CDR2 LQKENI, per germline. J lost 8 bases, V lost 2 bases, and 8 bases had no gene match. The CDR3 is made up of 14 amino acids. In DNA form, the CDR3 reads TGTGCCAGCTCACCAGTACGGGACAGATGGGGCTACACCTTC. This encodes CASSPVRDRWGYTF.